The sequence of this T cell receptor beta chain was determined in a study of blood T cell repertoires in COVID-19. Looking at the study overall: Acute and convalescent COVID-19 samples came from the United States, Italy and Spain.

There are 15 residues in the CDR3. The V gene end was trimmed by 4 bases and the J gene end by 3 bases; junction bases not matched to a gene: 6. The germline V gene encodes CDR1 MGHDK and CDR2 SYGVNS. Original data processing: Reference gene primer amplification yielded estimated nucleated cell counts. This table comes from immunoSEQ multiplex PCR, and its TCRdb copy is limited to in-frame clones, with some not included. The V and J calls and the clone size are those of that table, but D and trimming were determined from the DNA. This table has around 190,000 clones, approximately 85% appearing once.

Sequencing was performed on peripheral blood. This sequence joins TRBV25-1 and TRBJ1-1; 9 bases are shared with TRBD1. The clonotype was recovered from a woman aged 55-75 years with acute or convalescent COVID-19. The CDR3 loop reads CASSGQGQGYTEAFF. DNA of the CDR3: TGTGCCAGCAGTGGCCAGGGACAGGGCTACACTGAAGCTTTCTTT.